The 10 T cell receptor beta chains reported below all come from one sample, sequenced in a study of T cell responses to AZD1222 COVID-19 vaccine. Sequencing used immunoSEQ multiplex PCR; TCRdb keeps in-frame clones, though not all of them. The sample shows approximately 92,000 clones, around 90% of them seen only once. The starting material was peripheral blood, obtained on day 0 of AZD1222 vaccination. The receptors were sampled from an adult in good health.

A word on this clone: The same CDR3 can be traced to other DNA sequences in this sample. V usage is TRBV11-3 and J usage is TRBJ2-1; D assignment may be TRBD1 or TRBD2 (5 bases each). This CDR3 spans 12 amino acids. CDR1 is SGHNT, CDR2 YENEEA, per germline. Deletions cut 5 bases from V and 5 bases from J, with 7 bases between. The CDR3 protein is CASSPGHNEQFF. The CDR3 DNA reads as TGTGCCAGCAGCCCGGGGCACAATGAGCAGTTCTTC.

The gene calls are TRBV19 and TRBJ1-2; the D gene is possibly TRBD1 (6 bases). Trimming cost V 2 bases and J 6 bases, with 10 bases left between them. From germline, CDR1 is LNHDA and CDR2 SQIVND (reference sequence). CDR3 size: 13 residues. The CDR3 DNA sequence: TGTGCCAGTAGTATAAACAGGGCCCATGGCTACACCTTC. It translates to CASSINRAHGYTF.

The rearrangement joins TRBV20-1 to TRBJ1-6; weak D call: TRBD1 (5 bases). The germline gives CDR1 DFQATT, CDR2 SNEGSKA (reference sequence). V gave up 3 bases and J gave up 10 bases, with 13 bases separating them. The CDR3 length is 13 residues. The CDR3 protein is CSASGWGESPLHF. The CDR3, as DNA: TGCAGTGCTAGTGGATGGGGCGAGTCACCCCTCCACTTT.

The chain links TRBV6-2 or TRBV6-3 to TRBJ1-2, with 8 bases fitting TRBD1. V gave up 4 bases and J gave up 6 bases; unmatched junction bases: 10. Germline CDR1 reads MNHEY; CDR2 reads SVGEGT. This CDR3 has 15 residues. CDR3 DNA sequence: TGTGCCAGCAGTTTAGGATCAGGGGGCGCGGATGGCTACACCTTC. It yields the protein CASSLGSGGADGYTF.

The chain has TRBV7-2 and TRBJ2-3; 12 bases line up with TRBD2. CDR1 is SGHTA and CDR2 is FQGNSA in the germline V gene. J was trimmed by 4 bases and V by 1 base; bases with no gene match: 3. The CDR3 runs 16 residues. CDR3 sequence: CASSLVGTSGPDTQYF. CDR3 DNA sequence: TGTGCCAGCAGCTTAGTGGGGACTAGCGGGCCAGATACGCAGTATTTT. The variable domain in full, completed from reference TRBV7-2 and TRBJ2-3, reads GAGVSQSPSNKVTEKGKDVELRCDPISGHTALYWYRQSLGQGLEFLIYFQGNSAPDKSGLPSDRFSAERTGGSVSTLTIQRTQQEDSAVYLCASSLVGTSGPDTQYFGPGTRLTVL.

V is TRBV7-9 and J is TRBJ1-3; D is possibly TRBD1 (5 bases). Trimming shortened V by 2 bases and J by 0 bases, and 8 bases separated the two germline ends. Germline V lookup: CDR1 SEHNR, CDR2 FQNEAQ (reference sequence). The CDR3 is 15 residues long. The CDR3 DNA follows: TGTGCCAGCAGCTTAAGGGGACCCTCTGGAAACACCATATATTTT. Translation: CASSLRGPSGNTIYF.

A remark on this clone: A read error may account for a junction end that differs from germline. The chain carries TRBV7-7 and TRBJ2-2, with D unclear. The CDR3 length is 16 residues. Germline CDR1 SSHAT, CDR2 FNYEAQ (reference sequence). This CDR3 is CASSHSGKSNTGELFF. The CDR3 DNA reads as TGTGCTAGCAGCCATAGTGGGAAATCGAACACCGGGGAGCTGTTTTTT.

CDR3 nucleotides: TGTGCCACCAGTGACCATCTTACCGGGACAGGGGGATCTAAGTTCTTC. Translation: CATSDHLTGTGGSKFF. The rearrangement uses TRBV24-1 and TRBJ2-1; TRBD1 matches at 11 bases. CDR1 KGHDR and CDR2 SFDVKD come from the germline V gene. This CDR3 comprises 16 residues. After removal of 4 bases from V and 14 bases from J, the junction contained 15 bases not matched to a gene.

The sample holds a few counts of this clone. The CDR3 sequence is CASSQPQGDNEAFF. In DNA form, the CDR3 reads TGTGCCAGCAGCCAACCACAGGGCGATAACGAAGCTTTCTTT. The V call is TRBV4-2, the J call TRBJ1-1; D perhaps matches TRBD1 (6 bases). Trimming removed 2 bases from V and 8 bases from J, with 15 bases in between. CDR1 is LGHNA and CDR2 is YNFKEQ in the germline V gene. The CDR3 is made up of 14 amino acids.

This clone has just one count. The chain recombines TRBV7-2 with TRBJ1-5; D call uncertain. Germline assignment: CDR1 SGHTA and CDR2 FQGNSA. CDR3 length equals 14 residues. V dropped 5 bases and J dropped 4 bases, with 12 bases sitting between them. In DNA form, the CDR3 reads TGTGCCAGCAGCCCTGGCAGTGGAAATCAGCCCCAGCATTTT. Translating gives CASSPGSGNQPQHF. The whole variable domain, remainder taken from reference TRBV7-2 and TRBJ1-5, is GAGVSQSPSNKVTEKGKDVELRCDPISGHTALYWYRQSLGQGLEFLIYFQGNSAPDKSGLPSDRFSAERTGGSVSTLTIQRTQQEDSAVYLCASSPGSGNQPQHFGDGTRLSIL.